What follows is one T cell receptor (beta chain) and its context. Its antigen is not identified. A junction boundary mismatches the germline segment, possibly from a read error. Treatment meaning: oral pan-JAK inhibitor, 5-10 mg twice daily. Sampling of alopecia areata patients yielded lesional scalp punch biopsies as well as peripheral blood. The CDR3 sequence is 13 residues long. Germline V gives CDR1 SGHVS, CDR2 FNYEAQ. The sample comes from a study of CD8+ T cells in alopecia areata. Study overall: The duration of tofacitinib was 6 to 18 months, with 6 months off drug afterward. Study-wide results and limits: A large proportion of expanded lesional clones were detected persisting in scalp and blood during tofacitinib.

Extracted from the samples, RNA was reverse transcribed into cDNA to serve as the sequencing template. Clones were sequenced by immunoSEQ multiplex PCR, and TCRdb holds only the in-frame ones, with some missing. The repertoire holds 200,000 to 250,000 clones, less than 65% seen once, with 3.5% to 5% in the top ten. This clonotype was sampled from a human donor with alopecia areata. The material sequenced was CD4+ T cells sorted from blood, taken at week 4, from a patient treated with tofacitinib. This chain links TRBV7-6 with TRBJ2-5; TRBD2 matches at 7 bases. The CDR3 spells CASSLERGETQYF. The DNA of the CDR3 is TGTGCTAGCAGCTTAGAGCGGGGAGAGACCCAGTACTTC.